These T cell receptor beta chains were read from a single sample in a study of graft-versus-host responses after intestinal transplantation. Their antigens are not known. The protocol was immunoSEQ multiplex PCR, while the TCRdb copy is restricted to in-frame clones and leaves out a portion. The profile covers around 95,000 clones, with roughly 84% appearing a single time and roughly 1% taken by the ten largest. This sample comprised unstimulated CD4+ T cells sorted from spleen or lymph node cells, obtained before transplant. These receptors came from a human donor who was the organ donor for an intestinal transplant. CDR3s include the opening cysteine and the closing phenylalanine or tryptophan. The D gene is left open where the match is weak. Rows may omit the clone size; those that give it use once, few, many or a size class.

TRBJ2-7 | NA | TRBD1 | TRBV11-2 | TGTGCCAGCAGCCCCCATGTAAACAGGGGGCTTATCTACGAGCAGTACTTC | CASSPHVNRGLIYEQYF
TRBJ1-4 | once | TRBD1 | TRBV5-1 | TGCGCCAGCAGCTTAATACCGGGACAGGGGTATGAAAAACTGTTTTTT | CASSLIPGQGYEKLFF
TRBJ2-7 | NA | TRBD2 | TRBV5-5 | TGTGCCAGCAGCCCCAGCGGGACCACCTACGAGCAGTACTTC | CASSPSGTTYEQYF
TRBJ2-2 | NA | TRBD1 | TRBV2 | TGTGCCAGCAACTTGGGACAGGGGGTCACCGGGGAGCTGTTTTTT | CASNLGQGVTGELFF
TRBJ1-5 | NA | NA | TRBV7-9 | TGTGCCAGCAGTTGGGGTGATAGCAATCAGCCCCAGCATTTT | CASSWGDSNQPQHF
TRBJ2-4 | NA | NA | TRBV28 | TGTGCCAGCAGTTTATATATAGCCAAAAACATTCAGTACTTC | CASSLYIAKNIQYF
TRBJ1-2 | NA | TRBD1 | TRBV27 | TGTGCCAGCAGTCCTCGGGACAGGGGGACGGCTGGCTACACCTTC | CASSPRDRGTAGYTF
TRBJ2-7 | NA | TRBD2 | TRBV5-1 | TGCGCCAGCAGCCTGAGGGGTCTCAGGGGGACTAGCTTGGGCGAGCAGTACTTC | CASSLRGLRGTSLGEQYF
TRBJ2-3 | NA | NA | TRBV2 | TGTGCCAGCAGTGCCGGACAGTATAGCACAGATACGCAGTATTTT | CASSAGQYSTDTQYF
TRBJ2-1 | NA | TRBD2 | TRBV18 | TGTGCCAGCTGTAGCGGGGGGGCCCGTAATGAGCAGTTCTTC | CASCSGGARNEQFF
TRBJ1-1 | once | NA | TRBV30 | TGTGCCTGGAGTGTTCCGCGGGTCCTCAACACTGAAGCTTTCTTT | CAWSVPRVLNTEAFF
TRBJ2-1 | NA | TRBD2 | TRBV5-4 | TGTGCCAGCAGTTGGGCGGGGGGACTCTCCTACAATGAGCAGTTCTTC | CASSWAGGLSYNEQFF
TRBJ2-7 | once | NA | TRBV5-1 | TGCGCCAGCAATTCTGGTGAGCCCTACGAGCAGTACTTC | CASNSGEPYEQYF
TRBJ2-3 | NA | TRBD2 | TRBV9 | TGTGCCAGCAGCGTAGATGATAGCGGGGGGTACACAGATACGCAGTATTTT | CASSVDDSGGYTDTQYF
TRBJ2-7 | NA | NA | TRBV20-1 | TGCAGTGCTCTCGCCTACGAGCAGTACTTC | CSALAYEQYF
TRBJ1-3 | NA | TRBD1 | TRBV28 | TGTGCCAGCAGTTTATGGGGGGACAGGGGGCGCGAAAACACCATATATTTT | CASSLWGDRGRENTIYF
TRBJ2-2 | NA | NA | TRBV2 | TGTGCCAGCAGTGGACAGATTGTAAACACCGGGGAGCTGTTTTTT | CASSGQIVNTGELFF
TRBJ1-6 | NA | NA | TRBV6-1 | TGTGCCAGCAGTGGGCCGGGGGGCTCCTATAATTCACCCCTCCACTTT | CASSGPGGSYNSPLHF
TRBJ2-3 | NA | NA | TRBV5-4 | TGTGCCAGCAGCTTGTCCCGGGGTGTCGCAGATACGCAGTATTTT | CASSLSRGVADTQYF
TRBJ1-1 | NA | TRBD1 | TRBV19 | TGTGCCAGTACAACAGGGGGGAACACTGAAGCTTTCTTT | CASTTGGNTEAFF
TRBJ1-2 | NA | NA | TRBV18 | TGTGCCAGCTCACGCGCTGAGAGGGGGTCATATGGCTACACCTTC | CASSRAERGSYGYTF
TRBJ1-2 | NA | NA | TRBV5-1 | TGCGCCAGCAGCTTGAGCGAGGGGCGCGGCTATGGCCACACCTTC | CASSLSEGRGYGHTF
TRBJ2-7 | NA | NA | TRBV28 | TGTGCCAGCAGTTTATCGGGGAGCTCCTACGAGCAGTACTTC | CASSLSGSSYEQYF
TRBJ1-5 | NA | NA | TRBV2 | TGTGCCAGCAGTGGGGGGTCGACAGGAGGTACTCAGCCCCAGCATTTT | CASSGGSTGGTQPQHF
TRBJ2-4 | once | NA | TRBV9 | TGTGCCAGCAGCGTAGCTGAAAAAAACATTCAGTACTTC | CASSVAEKNIQYF
TRBJ2-3 | NA | NA | TRBV4-2 | TGTGCCAGCAGCCAAGATCGGGGGCGGTGGTCCACAGATACGCAGTATTTT | CASSQDRGRWSTDTQYF
TRBJ1-5 | once | NA | TRBV28 | TGTGCCAGCAGCCCAAGGGGACAATGGGTGGGTCAGCCCCAGCATTTT | CASSPRGQWVGQPQHF
TRBJ2-1 | once | NA | TRBV4-2 | TGTGCCAGCAGCCCCCTGGGCCCCGGAAAAAACAATGAGCAGTTCTTC | CASSPLGPGKNNEQFF
TRBJ2-2 | NA | TRBD2 | TRBV10-3 | TGTGCCATCAGTGCGGGAGGGATCAGCGGGGAGCTGTTTTTT | CAISAGGISGELFF
TRBJ1-5 | NA | TRBD1 | TRBV7-2 | TGTGCCAGCAGCTTAGAACAGGGGGTCAGCAATCAGCCCCAGCATTTT | CASSLEQGVSNQPQHF
TRBJ2-3 | NA | NA | TRBV4-2 | TGTGCCAGCAGCCAAGATGAGGGCCTAGCTAGCACAGATACGCAGTATTTT | CASSQDEGLASTDTQYF
TRBJ1-5 | NA | TRBD1 | TRBV4-1 | TGCGCCAGCAGCCACGAGCAGGGGGTGGGCAATCAGCCCCAGCATTTT | CASSHEQGVGNQPQHF
TRBJ2-7 | NA | NA | TRBV27 | TGTGCCAGCAGTTTTAGCCGAGACTCCTACGAGCAGTACTTC | CASSFSRDSYEQYF
TRBJ2-7 | NA | NA | TRBV4-1 | TGCGCCAGCAGCCAAGTGGGACCTAGCTCCTACGAGCAGTACTTC | CASSQVGPSSYEQYF
TRBJ2-7 | NA | NA | TRBV6-1 | TGTGCCAGCAGCCGGGACACCTACGAGCAGTACTTC | CASSRDTYEQYF
TRBJ2-1 | NA | TRBD2 | TRBV5-1 | TGCGCCAGCAGCTTGGGGACTAGCGGGTCCTACAATGAGCAGTTCTTC | CASSLGTSGSYNEQFF
TRBJ2-3 | NA | TRBD2 | TRBV15 | TGTGCCACCAGTTCGGTGACTAGCGGGAACACAGATACGCAGTATTTT | CATSSVTSGNTDTQYF
TRBJ1-3 | NA | TRBD1 | TRBV27 | TGTGCCAGCAGCTTCTCCCACCTTACAGGGGCCCCTGGAAACACCATATATTTT | CASSFSHLTGAPGNTIYF
TRBJ1-6 | few | TRBD1 | TRBV7-9 | TGTGCCAGCAGCCTGGGACAGGGATCCTATAATTCACCCCTCCACTTT | CASSLGQGSYNSPLHF
TRBJ1-5 | once | NA | TRBV5-1 | TGCGCCAGCAATCATAGCAATCAGCCCCAGCATTTT | CASNHSNQPQHF
TRBJ2-7 | NA | NA | TRBV2 | TGTGCCAGTACAGGTCCAGCAGACGAGCAGTACTTC | CASTGPADEQYF
TRBJ2-3 | NA | TRBD2 | TRBV5-4 | TGTGCCAGCAGCTTGAGGCTAGCGGACGACACAGATACGCAGTATTTT | CASSLRLADDTDTQYF
TRBJ2-7 | NA | TRBD1 | TRBV10-3 | TGTGCCATCAGTGAGTTCCCGGGACAGGGGGACGAGCAGTACTTC | CAISEFPGQGDEQYF
TRBJ1-5 | NA | TRBD1 | TRBV6-6 | TGTGCCAGCAGTTCGAAAAAGACAGGGCCCAATCAGCCCCAGCATTTT | CASSSKKTGPNQPQHF
TRBJ2-7 | NA | NA | TRBV25-1 | TGTGCCAGCAGTGACTCGGGAAGGGGGGGGCAGTACTTC | CASSDSGRGGQYF
TRBJ2-2 | NA | NA | TRBV7-9 | TGTGCCAGCAGCTTAAGACAGATTAACACCGGGGAGCTGTTTTTT | CASSLRQINTGELFF
TRBJ1-5 | NA | NA | TRBV7-9 | TGTGCCAGCAGCTTTAGCAATCAGCCCCAGCATTTT | CASSFSNQPQHF
TRBJ2-3 | once | TRBD2 | TRBV2 | TGTGCCAGCAGAGCTAGACTAGCGGGCTACACAGATACGCAGTATTTT | CASRARLAGYTDTQYF
TRBJ2-4 | NA | NA | TRBV29-1 | TGCAGCGTCTCTAGCGCCTACTTAGCCAAAAACATTCAGTACTTC | CSVSSAYLAKNIQYF
TRBJ1-4 | NA | NA | TRBV2 | TGTGCCAGCATGCCAGGGGTTAATGAAAAACTGTTTTTT | CASMPGVNEKLFF